The following is a TCR beta chain sequence with its context. The germline V gene has CDR1 ENHRY and CDR2 SYGVKD. The length of the CDR3 is 14 residues. Trimming took off 4 bases at V and 4 bases at J, with 14 bases between the two ends. TCRdb keeps only in-frame clones here, not all; method: immunoSEQ multiplex PCR. The sample has about 90,000 clones, 85% to 90% seen once. These data come from a study of OX40 agonist ivuxolimab in advanced cancers. In the study overall: The eligibility criteria allowed prior anti-PD-1, anti-PD-L1 or anti-CTLA-4 therapy, and 40% had some.

Material: CD4+ or CD8+ T cells sorted from blood, obtained in a trial of the OX40 agonist ivuxolimab. This chain connects TRBV10-3 to TRBJ2-7, with D unclear. This receptor was taken from an adult with an advanced solid tumor such as melanoma, head and neck, liver or kidney cancer. The CDR3: CAISGPALTYEQYF. The CDR3 bases are TGTGCCATCAGTGGCCCAGCCCTAACGTACGAGCAGTACTTC.